This TCR beta chain is drawn from a study of beta chain features in type 1 diabetes. Study background: Patients shared similar age, gender and cell yields with healthy donors. Overall study findings and caveats: Shortening that was moderate but significant affected the TCRB CDR3s of Type 1 diabetes patients in all four CD4+ subsets. Whether HLA type affects TCRB rearrangement stayed undetermined in the present work.

Investigators reverse transcribed all isolated RNA, so they sequenced expressed TCRB transcripts. The table came from immunoSEQ multiplex PCR; TCRdb's copy has only in-frame clones and leaves some out. The table has 300,000 to 400,000 clones, around 10% seen once; the top ten hold roughly 0.54%. Purities over 95% were achieved in all sorted populations. In this sample, this clone turned up a few times. Its antigen is unidentified. Sequencing was carried out using central memory CD4+ T cells from blood. The receptor was isolated from a man younger than 45 with type 1 diabetes.

In DNA, the CDR3 is TGTGCCAGCAGCAGGGCCGGGACTCCTTTCAATGAGCAGTTCTTC. It translates to CASSRAGTPFNEQFF. This chain joins TRBV5-8 and TRBJ2-1; D is possibly TRBD2 (6 bases). The germline V gene encodes CDR1 SGHTS and CDR2 YDEGEE. CDR3 length equals 15 residues. V lost 4 bases to trimming and J lost 6 bases, with 17 bases between them. Full variable domain (outside the CDR3, taken from reference TRBV5-8 and TRBJ2-1): EAGVTQSPTHLIKTRGQQATLRCSPISGHTSVYWYQQALGLGLQFLLWYDEGEERNRGNFPPRFSGRQFPNYSSELNVNALELEDSALYLCASSRAGTPFNEQFFGPGTRLTVL.